The clone carrying this TCR beta chain has only a few counts. Its target is unknown. The record originates from a study of T-cell memory formation after mild COVID-19. Overall study context: The two donors had largely donor-specific TCR clusters. Study observations and caveats: A second wave expanding day 15 to 37 was CD4+-biased; contracting clones were balanced.

MiXCR, applied by TCRdb to the 5' RACE reads, yields one record per CDR3 protein. The table has about 470,000 distinct CDR3 sequences, roughly 25% seen once. The CDR3 covers 11 residues. The ends were cut back, 6 bases at V and 11 bases at J, with 16 bases in the middle. Germline V gives CDR1 DFQATT, CDR2 SNEGSKA (reference sequence). Sample: PBMCs or a T cell subset sorted from them (not recorded which). The sequence derives from an adult woman who had mild COVID-19 (a few samples of this study predate the infection). Cell type and time point are not known. This chain joins TRBV20-1 and TRBJ1-1; no clear D. CDR3 sequence (DNA): TGCAGTGCCGAATCCTCGCGCGGGGCTTTCTTT. It translates to CSAESSRGAFF.